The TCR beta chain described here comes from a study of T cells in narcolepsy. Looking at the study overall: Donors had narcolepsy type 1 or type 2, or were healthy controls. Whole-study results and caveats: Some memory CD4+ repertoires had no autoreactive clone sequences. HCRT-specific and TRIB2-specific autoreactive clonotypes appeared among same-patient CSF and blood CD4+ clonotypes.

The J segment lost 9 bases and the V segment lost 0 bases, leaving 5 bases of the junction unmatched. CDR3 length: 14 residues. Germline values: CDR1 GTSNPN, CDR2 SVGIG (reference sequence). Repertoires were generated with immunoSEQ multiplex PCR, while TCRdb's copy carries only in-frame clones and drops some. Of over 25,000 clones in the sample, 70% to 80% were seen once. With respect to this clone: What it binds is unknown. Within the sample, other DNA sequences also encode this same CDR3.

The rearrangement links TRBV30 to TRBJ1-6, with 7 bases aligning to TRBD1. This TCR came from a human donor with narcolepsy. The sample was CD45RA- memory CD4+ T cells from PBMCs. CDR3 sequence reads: CAWSVEGAGSPLHF. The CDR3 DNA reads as TGTGCCTGGAGTGTTGAGGGGGCGGGTTCACCCCTCCACTTT.